Listed here are 8 T cell receptor beta chains from one sample, sequenced in a study of cytomegalovirus exposure and HLA in healthy donors (dated 2017 in TCRdb). Libraries were made using the immunoSEQ multiplex PCR assay. For the multiplex PCR, a mixture combining 60 forward primers for TCR Vbeta segments and 13 reverse primers for TCR Jbeta segments was used. Imported from immuneACCESS, the table was reduced by TCRdb to in-frame sequences with V and J called. These copies leave out some clones; in studies compared against another copy, an unresolved V gene accounts for under half, and the cause of the remainder is not known. The sample profile shows about 160,000 clones; roughly 85% of them were found once. Of the sample, around 9.1% is held by the ten largest clones. Sequenced: PBMCs. These receptors came from a male donor in good health and CMV-seropositive.

The rearrangement links TRBV2 to TRBJ1-2; 7 bases agree with TRBD1. V lost 3 bases and J lost 5; bases outside the gene matches: 3. In germline, CDR1 is SNHLY, CDR2 FYNNEI. There are 13 residues in the CDR3. Here the CDR3 DNA reads TGTGCCAGCAGTGACGGGACAGAGTATGGCTACACCTTC. Its protein is CASSDGTEYGYTF.

V gene TRBV18 combines with J gene TRBJ1-2; 8 bases map to TRBD1. Germline CDR1 is KGHSH and CDR2 is LQKENI. The CDR3 length is 15 residues. Losses at the gene ends were 2 bases for V and 2 bases for J; bases not matched to a gene: 4. The CDR3 protein is CASSPGQGKNYGYTF. Written as DNA, the CDR3 is TGTGCCAGCTCACCAGGACAGGGCAAAAACTATGGCTACACCTTC.

In its sample, this clone was seen once. V gene TRBV4-1 combines with J gene TRBJ1-5; 8 nucleotides agree with TRBD1. The CDR3 has 16 amino acids. Unmatched junction bases numbered 7, after V lost 2 bases and J lost 4 bases. In germline, CDR1 is MGHRA, CDR2 YSYEKL. The DNA for the CDR3 is TGCGCCAGCAGCCAACCCCACAGGGGGACGAATCAGCCCCAGCATTTT. This sequence encodes CASSQPHRGTNQPQHF.

The V and J genes are TRBV7-2 and TRBJ2-1; no clear D gene. This CDR3 region has 18 residues. V shed 2 bases and J shed 4 bases, with 21 bases lying between them. CDR1 is SGHTA and CDR2 is FQGNSA in the germline V gene. Written as DNA, the CDR3 is TGTGCCAGCAGCTTAATCGGTCCTGACGGCCCAGGTTACAATGAGCAGTTCTTC. This encodes CASSLIGPDGPGYNEQFF.

V usage is TRBV30 and J usage is TRBJ1-6; TRBD1 matches at 7 bases. CDR3 length: 15 residues. CDR1 is GTSNPN, CDR2 SVGIG, per germline (reference sequence). V trimming: 2 bases; J trimming: 7 bases; junction bases outside the gene matches: 8. This chain's CDR3 is CAWSHRDRKNSPLHF. CDR3 coding DNA: TGTGCCTGGAGTCACCGGGACAGAAAGAATTCACCCCTCCACTTT.

A few counts support this clone. The V call is TRBV6-5, the J call TRBJ2-3; 9 nucleotides agree with TRBD1. Germline V gives CDR1 MNHEY, CDR2 SVGAGI. There are 15 residues in the CDR3. V trimming: 2 bases; J trimming: 2 bases; junction bases outside the gene matches: 2. The DNA for the CDR3 is TGTGCCAGCAGTTACGGACAGGGGAACACAGATACGCAGTATTTT. Its protein product is CASSYGQGNTDTQYF.

The chain uses TRBV4-3 and TRBJ2-1; no clear D. Trimming took off 0 bases at V and 5 bases at J, with 11 bases between the two ends. Germline values: CDR1 LGHNA, CDR2 YSLEER. The CDR3 contains 15 residues. The CDR3 loop reads CASSQDVWQNNEQFF. The DNA for the CDR3 is TGCGCCAGCAGCCAAGATGTCTGGCAGAACAATGAGCAGTTCTTC.

V and J are TRBV5-6 and TRBJ1-6, with 12 bases lining up with TRBD1. Germline values: CDR1 SGHDT, CDR2 YYEEEE. J lost 9 bases, V lost 4 bases, and 5 bases had no gene match. CDR3 size: 15 residues. CDR3 loop: CASSIRDRGPSPLHF. In DNA form, the CDR3 reads TGTGCCAGCAGCATCCGGGACAGGGGGCCTTCACCCCTCCACTTT.